The TCR beta chain under discussion was sequenced for a study of T cell changes during pregnancy in multiple sclerosis. The CDR3 is made up of 16 amino acids. Germline lookup yields CDR1 SGHDT and CDR2 YYEEEE. V shed 4 bases and J 8 bases; nucleotides not matched to a gene: 9. Repertoires were generated with immunoSEQ multiplex PCR, while TCRdb's copy carries only in-frame clones and drops some. Of around 70,000 clones listed, just under 95% were seen once; the top ten hold 3% to 4.5%. This TCR was sampled from a female donor in good health, enrolled as a control in a pregnancy study. V usage is TRBV5-6 and J usage is TRBJ2-1, with 13 bases lining up with TRBD2. Source: peripheral blood, taken after pregnancy. CDR3: CASSHLTSGRAYEQFF. The CDR3 coding sequence is TGTGCCAGCAGCCATTTAACTAGCGGGAGGGCCTATGAGCAGTTCTTC.